This passage covers 9 T cell receptor beta chains from one sample sequenced in a study of shared clonotypes between healthy human individuals. Profiled with immunoSEQ multiplex PCR; TCRdb holds only in-frame clones, not every one. The sample has about 1.1 million clones; approximately 80% are singletons. The sample comprised memory CD4+ T cells from PBMCs. The subset was: CD45RA-negative fraction. The receptors originated from a man in his late teens or twenties in good health. Some clones in this sample may be carry-over from other donors' samples.

The chain uses TRBV5-6 and TRBJ2-6; D tentatively fits TRBD1 or TRBD2 (6 bases each). The V end lost 1 base, the J end lost 6 bases, and 11 bases lay between the germline ends. This CDR3 comprises 15 residues. Germline lookup yields CDR1 SGHDT and CDR2 YYEEEE. The CDR3 reads CASSLFRGEANVLTF. The CDR3 nucleotides are TGTGCCAGCAGCTTGTTTAGGGGGGAGGCCAACGTCCTGACTTTC.

DNA of the CDR3: TGTGCCAGCAGCTTAGTCCGAGAGTACGAGCAGTACTTC. Translated, it gives CASSLVREYEQYF. The chain recombines TRBV7-2 with TRBJ2-7; D remains unclear. The CDR3 length is 13 residues. CDR1 is SGHTA, CDR2 FQGNSA, per germline. V gave up 1 base and J gave up 4 bases, with 8 bases separating them.

The chain carries TRBV5-4 and TRBJ2-7; 9 bases are a match to TRBD1. Germline CDR1 is SGHNT and CDR2 is YYREEE (reference sequence). CDR3 size: 15 residues. Unmatched junction bases numbered 6, after V lost 0 bases and J lost 5 bases. As DNA, the CDR3 is TGTGCCAGCAGCTTGGCGGGGACAGGGACCAACGAGCAGTACTTC. It codes for CASSLAGTGTNEQYF.

J is TRBJ1-1 and V is TRBV5-1; D uncertain. The CDR3 totals 15 residues. Trimming pared 0 bases from V and 1 base from J, leaving 10 bases between. The germline V gene encodes CDR1 SGHRS and CDR2 YFSETQ. The CDR3 sequence: CASSLGSSKNTEAFF. CDR3 sequence (DNA): TGCGCCAGCAGCTTGGGCAGTTCTAAGAACACTGAAGCTTTCTTT.

The V call is TRBV10-3, the J call TRBJ1-4; TRBD1 aligns across 7 bases. Trimming at V came to 6 bases and at J to 7 bases, leaving 14 bases not matched to a gene. Germline-derived CDR1 and CDR2 are ENHRY and SYGVKD. The CDR3 runs 16 residues. Here the CDR3 DNA reads TGTGCCATCAGCGCAGATCCTCGACAGGGCGGTGAAAAACTGTTTTTT. Translated, it gives CAISADPRQGGEKLFF.

The V gene is TRBV27, the J gene TRBJ2-5; 7 positions match TRBD2. The assigned J gene may be wrong: the sequence end matches TRBJ2-7 better. The CDR3 is 13 amino acids. CDR1 MNHEY and CDR2 SMNVEV come from the germline V gene (reference sequence). CDR3 DNA sequence: TGTGCCAGCAGTTTATTCGGGAGGCACGAGCAGTACTTC. Amino acids: CASSLFGRHEQYF.

This clone came up once. This sequence joins TRBV5-1 and TRBJ2-7, with D maybe TRBD2 (5 bases). V dropped 0 bases and J dropped 3 bases, with 22 bases sitting between them. Germline CDR1 is SGHRS and CDR2 is YFSETQ. CDR3 length: 18 residues. The CDR3 nucleotides read TGCGCCAGCAGCTTGGCACCGGCAGCGGCAGATACCCTCTACGAGCAGTACTTC. Its translation: CASSLAPAAADTLYEQYF.

The CDR3 DNA sequence: TGTGCCAGCAAAAAGGGGAGGGGGCAGTTCTTC. Translated: CASKKGRGQFF. The chain links TRBV6-4 to TRBJ2-1, with 7 bases fitting TRBD2. This CDR3 has 11 residues. Germline V lookup: CDR1 MRHNA, CDR2 SNTAGT. Losses at the gene ends were 7 bases for V and 12 bases for J; bases not matched to a gene: 6.

The CDR3 region has the DNA TGTGCCAGCAGACCCCGACAAGGCGAGCAGTACTTC. Its translation is CASRPRQGEQYF. This chain links TRBV11-2 with TRBJ2-7, with D uncertain. The CDR3 runs to 12 residues. Trimming stripped 6 bases from V and 6 bases from J, with 12 bases between. The germline gives CDR1 SGHAT, CDR2 FQNNGV.